These T cell receptor beta chains were read from a single sample in a study of OX40 agonist ivuxolimab in advanced cancers. Profiling relied on immunoSEQ multiplex PCR, and the TCRdb table lists in-frame clones only, not all of them. The table records 50,000 to 65,000 clones, over 75% of them present only once. Sequencing was performed on CD4+ or CD8+ T cells sorted from blood, taken in a trial of the OX40 agonist ivuxolimab. All receptors come from an adult with an advanced solid tumor such as melanoma, head and neck, liver or kidney cancer. The CDR3 runs from the conserved cysteine through the conserved F or W. A D gene is named only where the DNA matches it firmly. Expanded clones get a size class; other rows say once, few or many, or leave the size out.

cdr3_aa: CASSLERPRGETQYF
cdr3_nt: TGCGCCAGCAGCTTGGAAAGGCCGCGTGGGGAGACCCAGTACTTC
v_call: TRBV5-1
clone_size: NA
j_call: TRBJ2-5
d_call: NA

cdr3_aa: CASSQVLAGGTGELFF
cdr3_nt: TGCGCCAGCAGCCAAGTCCTCGCGGGGGGCACCGGGGAGCTGTTTTTT
v_call: TRBV4-1
clone_size: NA
j_call: TRBJ2-2
d_call: TRBD2

cdr3_aa: CASGSGVGGVYNEQFF
cdr3_nt: TGTGCTAGTGGTTCTGGGGTAGGGGGGGTATACAATGAGCAGTTCTTC
v_call: TRBV12-5
clone_size: NA
j_call: TRBJ2-1
d_call: NA

cdr3_aa: CASSPWAVRGELFF
cdr3_nt: TGTGCCAGCAGTCCATGGGCGGTGCGGGGGGAACTGTTTTTT
v_call: TRBV2
clone_size: once
j_call: TRBJ1-4
d_call: NA

cdr3_aa: CASRLAADYEQYF
cdr3_nt: TGTGCCAGCAGACTAGCGGCCGACTACGAGCAGTACTTC
v_call: TRBV28
clone_size: once
j_call: TRBJ2-7
d_call: TRBD2

cdr3_aa: CATSTGRTGELFF
cdr3_nt: TGTGCCACCAGCACCGGGCGAACCGGGGAGCTGTTTTTT
v_call: TRBV15
clone_size: NA
j_call: TRBJ2-2
d_call: NA

cdr3_aa: CASSLGVMNTEAFF
cdr3_nt: TGTGCCAGCAGCTTAGGGGTCATGAACACTGAAGCTTTCTTT
v_call: TRBV7-2
clone_size: NA
j_call: TRBJ1-1
d_call: NA

cdr3_aa: CASSVDEGTYTEAFF
cdr3_nt: TGTGCCAGCAGCGTAGACGAGGGGACCTACACTGAAGCTTTCTTT
v_call: TRBV9
clone_size: NA
j_call: TRBJ1-1
d_call: NA

cdr3_aa: CASSLAGAEDTQYF
cdr3_nt: TGTGCCAGCAGCTTAGCGGGAGCCGAAGATACGCAGTATTTT
v_call: TRBV11-2
clone_size: NA
j_call: TRBJ2-3
d_call: NA

cdr3_aa: CASSQELTSGRPRGTGELFF
cdr3_nt: TGTGCCAGCAGCCAAGAACTAACTAGCGGGAGACCCCGGGGCACCGGGGAGCTGTTTTTT
v_call: TRBV14
clone_size: NA
j_call: TRBJ2-2
d_call: TRBD2

cdr3_aa: CASSYSIRDRGQKLFF
cdr3_nt: TGTGCCAGCAGTTACTCAATCCGGGACAGGGGGCAAAAACTGTTTTTT
v_call: TRBV6-5
clone_size: NA
j_call: TRBJ1-4
d_call: TRBD1

cdr3_aa: CASRLGTEPYEQYF
cdr3_nt: TGTGCCAGCAGACTCGGGACGGAGCCCTACGAGCAGTACTTC
v_call: TRBV7-2
clone_size: NA
j_call: TRBJ2-7
d_call: NA

cdr3_aa: CASSPTGFNYGYTF
cdr3_nt: TGTGCCAGCAGCCCGACAGGATTTAACTATGGCTACACCTTC
v_call: TRBV5-6
clone_size: NA
j_call: TRBJ1-2
d_call: NA

cdr3_aa: CASSVQSNTEAFF
cdr3_nt: TGTGCCAGCAGCGTACAGTCGAACACTGAAGCTTTCTTT
v_call: TRBV7-8
clone_size: NA
j_call: TRBJ1-1
d_call: NA

cdr3_aa: CASSSGRGLTDTQYF
cdr3_nt: TGCGCCAGCAGCTCCGGTAGGGGGCTGACAGATACGCAGTATTTT
v_call: TRBV5-1
clone_size: NA
j_call: TRBJ2-3
d_call: TRBD1

cdr3_aa: CASRVGIEPGNTIYF
cdr3_nt: TGTGCCAGCAGAGTAGGGATTGAGCCCGGAAACACCATATATTTT
v_call: TRBV6-1
clone_size: NA
j_call: TRBJ1-3
d_call: NA

cdr3_aa: CASSDSGAYGYTF
cdr3_nt: TGTGCCAGCAGTGACTCTGGGGCCTATGGCTACACCTTC
v_call: TRBV6-1
clone_size: NA
j_call: TRBJ1-2
d_call: NA

cdr3_aa: CASSWDRGSTGNTIYF
cdr3_nt: TGTGCCAGCAGCTGGGACAGGGGCTCGACTGGAAACACCATATATTTT
v_call: TRBV5-4
clone_size: NA
j_call: TRBJ1-3
d_call: TRBD1

cdr3_aa: CASSQFQDGYTF
cdr3_nt: TGTGCCAGTAGCCAGTTCCAGGATGGCTACACCTTC
v_call: TRBV19
clone_size: NA
j_call: TRBJ1-2
d_call: NA

cdr3_aa: CASSPPRQGASSQPQHF
cdr3_nt: TGTGCCAGCTCACCACCTCGACAGGGGGCGTCGAGTCAGCCCCAGCATTTT
v_call: TRBV18
clone_size: NA
j_call: TRBJ1-5
d_call: TRBD1